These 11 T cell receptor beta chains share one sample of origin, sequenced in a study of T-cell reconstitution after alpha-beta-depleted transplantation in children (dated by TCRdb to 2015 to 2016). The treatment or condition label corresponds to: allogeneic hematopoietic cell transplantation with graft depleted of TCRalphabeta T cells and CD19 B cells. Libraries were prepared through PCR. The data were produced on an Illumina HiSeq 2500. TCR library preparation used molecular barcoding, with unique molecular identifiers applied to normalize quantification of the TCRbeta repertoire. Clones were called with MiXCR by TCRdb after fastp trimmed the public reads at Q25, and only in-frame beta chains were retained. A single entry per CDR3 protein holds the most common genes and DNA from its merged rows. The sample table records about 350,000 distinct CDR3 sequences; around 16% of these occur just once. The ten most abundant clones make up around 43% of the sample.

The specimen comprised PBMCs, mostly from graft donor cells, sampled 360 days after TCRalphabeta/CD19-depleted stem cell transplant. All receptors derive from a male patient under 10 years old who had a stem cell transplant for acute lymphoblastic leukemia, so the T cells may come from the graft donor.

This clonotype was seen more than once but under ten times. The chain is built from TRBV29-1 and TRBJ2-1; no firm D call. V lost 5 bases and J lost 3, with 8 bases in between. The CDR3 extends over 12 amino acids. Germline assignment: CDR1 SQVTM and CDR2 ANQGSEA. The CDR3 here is CSVLRSYNEQFF. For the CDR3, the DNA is TGCAGCGTTCTACGAAGCTACAATGAGCAGTTCTTC.

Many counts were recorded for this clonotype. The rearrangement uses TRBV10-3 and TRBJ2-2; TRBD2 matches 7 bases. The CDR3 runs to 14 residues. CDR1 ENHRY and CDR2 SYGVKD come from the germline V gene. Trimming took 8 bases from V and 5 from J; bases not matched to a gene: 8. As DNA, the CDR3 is TGTGCCATCGAAGGACTAGAGGGAACCGGGGAGCTGTTTTTT. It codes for CAIEGLEGTGELFF.

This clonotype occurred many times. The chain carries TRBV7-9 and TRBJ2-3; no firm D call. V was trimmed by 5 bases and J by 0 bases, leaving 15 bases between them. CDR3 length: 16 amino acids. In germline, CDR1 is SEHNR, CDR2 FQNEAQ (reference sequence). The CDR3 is CASSPPDATSTDTQYF. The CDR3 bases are TGTGCCAGCAGCCCCCCGGATGCCACTAGCACAGATACGCAGTATTTT.

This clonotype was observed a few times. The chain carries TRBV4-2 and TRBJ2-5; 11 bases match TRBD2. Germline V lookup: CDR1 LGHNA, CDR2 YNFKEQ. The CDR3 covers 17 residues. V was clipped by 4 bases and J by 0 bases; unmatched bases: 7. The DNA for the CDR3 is TGTGCCAGCAGCCCGGGACTAGCGGTTACGTACCAAGAGACCCAGTACTTC. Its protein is CASSPGLAVTYQETQYF.

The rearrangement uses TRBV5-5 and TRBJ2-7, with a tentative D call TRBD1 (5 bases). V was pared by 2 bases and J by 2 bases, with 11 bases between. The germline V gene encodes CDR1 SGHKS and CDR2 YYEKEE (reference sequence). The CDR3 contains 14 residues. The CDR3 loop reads CASSFRTSAYEQYF. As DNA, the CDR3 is TGTGCCAGCAGCTTCAGGACATCTGCCTACGAGCAGTACTTC.

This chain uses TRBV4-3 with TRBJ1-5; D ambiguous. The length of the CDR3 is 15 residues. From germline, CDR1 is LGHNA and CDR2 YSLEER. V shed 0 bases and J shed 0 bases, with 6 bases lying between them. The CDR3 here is CASSQDKFSNQPQHF. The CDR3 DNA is TGCGCCAGCAGCCAAGATAAATTTAGCAATCAGCCCCAGCATTTT.

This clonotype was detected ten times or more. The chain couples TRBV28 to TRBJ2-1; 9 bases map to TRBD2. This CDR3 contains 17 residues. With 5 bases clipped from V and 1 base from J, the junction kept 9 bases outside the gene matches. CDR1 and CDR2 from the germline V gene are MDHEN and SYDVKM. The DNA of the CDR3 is TGTGCCAGCAGTCCGCCCGGACTAGCGAAGTCCTACAATGAGCAGTTCTTC. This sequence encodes CASSPPGLAKSYNEQFF.

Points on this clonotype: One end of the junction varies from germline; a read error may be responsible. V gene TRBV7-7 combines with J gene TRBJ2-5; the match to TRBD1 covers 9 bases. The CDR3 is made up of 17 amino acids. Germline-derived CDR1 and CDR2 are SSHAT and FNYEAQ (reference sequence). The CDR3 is CASSLFSPQGAQETQYF. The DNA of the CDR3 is TGTGCTAGCAGCTTATTCTCACCACAGGGGGCCCAAGAGACCCAGTACTTC.

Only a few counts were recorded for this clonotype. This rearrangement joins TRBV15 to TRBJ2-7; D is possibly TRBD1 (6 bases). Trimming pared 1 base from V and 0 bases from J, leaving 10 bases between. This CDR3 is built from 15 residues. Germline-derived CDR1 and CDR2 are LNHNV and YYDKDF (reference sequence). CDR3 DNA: TGTGCCACCAGCAGAGCCCGGGACACCTCCTACGAGCAGTACTTC. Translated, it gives CATSRARDTSYEQYF. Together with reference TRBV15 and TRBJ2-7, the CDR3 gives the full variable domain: DAMVIQNPRYQVTQFGKPVTLSCSQTLNHNVMYWYQQKSSQAPKLLFHYYDKDFNNEADTPDNFQSRRPNTSFCFLDIRSPGLGDTAMYLCATSRARDTSYEQYFGPGTRLTVT.

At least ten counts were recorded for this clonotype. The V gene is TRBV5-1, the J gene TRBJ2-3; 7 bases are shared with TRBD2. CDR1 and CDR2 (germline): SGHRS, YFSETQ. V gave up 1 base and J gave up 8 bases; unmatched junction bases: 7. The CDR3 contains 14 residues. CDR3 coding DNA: TGCGCCAGCAGCTTGCCCAGGGCGGGAGCTACGCAGTATTTT. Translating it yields CASSLPRAGATQYF.

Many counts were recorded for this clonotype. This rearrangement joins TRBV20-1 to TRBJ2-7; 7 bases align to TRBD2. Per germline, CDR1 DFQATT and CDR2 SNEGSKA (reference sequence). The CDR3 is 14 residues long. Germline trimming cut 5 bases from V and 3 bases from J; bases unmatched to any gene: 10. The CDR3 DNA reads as TGCAGTGCTCCTTACCAGCGGGGCCTCTACGAGCAGTACTTC. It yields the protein CSAPYQRGLYEQYF.